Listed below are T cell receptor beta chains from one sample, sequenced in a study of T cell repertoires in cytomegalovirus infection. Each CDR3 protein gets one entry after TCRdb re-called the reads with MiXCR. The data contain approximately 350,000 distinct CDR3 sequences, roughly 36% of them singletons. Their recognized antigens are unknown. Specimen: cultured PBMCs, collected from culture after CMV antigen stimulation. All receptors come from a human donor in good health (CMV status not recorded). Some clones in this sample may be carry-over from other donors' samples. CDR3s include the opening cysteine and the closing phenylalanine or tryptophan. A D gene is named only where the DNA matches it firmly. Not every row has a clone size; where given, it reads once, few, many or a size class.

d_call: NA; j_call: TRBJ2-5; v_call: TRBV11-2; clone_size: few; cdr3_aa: CASSPLKRETQYF; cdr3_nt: TGTGCCAGCAGCCCTCTCAAGCGGGAGACCCAGTACTTC
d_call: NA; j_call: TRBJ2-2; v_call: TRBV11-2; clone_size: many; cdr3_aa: CASGRGAGNTGELFF; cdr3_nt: TGTGCCAGCGGCCGGGGGGCGGGGAACACCGGGGAGCTGTTTTTT
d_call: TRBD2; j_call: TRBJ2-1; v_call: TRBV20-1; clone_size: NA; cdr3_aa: CSYRLAGSTYNEQFF; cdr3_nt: TGCAGTTACAGACTAGCGGGAAGCACATACAATGAGCAGTTCTTC
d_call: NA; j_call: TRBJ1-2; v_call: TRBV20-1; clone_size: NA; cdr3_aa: CSARRQLLNYGYTF; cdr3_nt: TGCAGTGCTAGACGGCAGCTTTTGAACTATGGCTACACCTTC
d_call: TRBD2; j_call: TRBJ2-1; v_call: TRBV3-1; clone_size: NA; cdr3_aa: CVSRQLRGSYNEQFF; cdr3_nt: TGTGTCAGCCGCCAACTCCGCGGGAGCTACAATGAGCAGTTCTTC
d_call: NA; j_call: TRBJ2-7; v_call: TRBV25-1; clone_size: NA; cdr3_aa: CASSRTAEQYF; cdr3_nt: TGTGCCAGCAGTAGGACAGCCGAGCAGTACTTC
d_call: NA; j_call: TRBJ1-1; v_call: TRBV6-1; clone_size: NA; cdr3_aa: CASSEGAAGSTEAFF; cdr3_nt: TGTGCCAGCAGTGAAGGGGCGGCAGGGAGCACTGAAGCTTTCTTT
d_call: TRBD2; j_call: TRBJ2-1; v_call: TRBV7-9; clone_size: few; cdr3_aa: CASSQMGLAGEQFF; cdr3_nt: TGTGCCAGCAGCCAGATGGGACTAGCGGGGGAGCAGTTCTTC
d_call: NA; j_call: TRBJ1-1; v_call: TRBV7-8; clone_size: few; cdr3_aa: CASSLSASTEAFF; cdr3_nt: TGTGCCAGCAGCTTATCTGCGAGCACTGAAGCTTTCTTT
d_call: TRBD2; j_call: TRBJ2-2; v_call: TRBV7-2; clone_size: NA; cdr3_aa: CASSTRGYPGELFF; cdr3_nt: TGTGCCAGCAGCACGCGGGGGTACCCCGGGGAGCTGTTTTTT
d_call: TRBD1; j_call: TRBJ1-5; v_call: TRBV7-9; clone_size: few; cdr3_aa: CASSHRQGPDQPQHF; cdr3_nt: TGTGCCAGCAGCCATAGACAGGGGCCCGATCAGCCCCAGCATTTT
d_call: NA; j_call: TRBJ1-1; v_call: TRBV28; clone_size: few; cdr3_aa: CASFHEVNTEAFF; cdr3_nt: TGTGCCAGCTTCCACGAGGTTAACACTGAAGCTTTCTTT
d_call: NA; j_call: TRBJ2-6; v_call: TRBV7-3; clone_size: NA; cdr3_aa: CASSLTGAPSTGANVLTF; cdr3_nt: TGTGCCAGCAGCTTAACGGGAGCGCCCAGCACTGGGGCCAACGTCCTGACTTTC
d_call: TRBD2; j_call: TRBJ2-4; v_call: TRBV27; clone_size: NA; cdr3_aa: CASRRGGLAGLAKNIQYF; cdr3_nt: TGTGCCAGCAGGAGGGGGGGACTAGCGGGTTTAGCCAAAAACATTCAGTACTTC
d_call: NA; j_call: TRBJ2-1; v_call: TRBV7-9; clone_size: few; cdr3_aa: CASSPTSNYNEQFF; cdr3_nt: TGTGCCAGCAGCCCAACTAGCAACTACAATGAGCAGTTCTTC
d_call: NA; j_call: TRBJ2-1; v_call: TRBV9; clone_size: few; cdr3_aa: CASSVGGYEQFF; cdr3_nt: TGTGCCAGCAGCGTAGGTGGTTACGAGCAGTTCTTC
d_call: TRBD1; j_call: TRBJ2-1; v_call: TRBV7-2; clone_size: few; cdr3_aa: CASSSDRAGSYNEQFF; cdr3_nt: TGTGCCAGCAGCTCGGACAGGGCGGGCTCCTACAATGAGCAGTTCTTC
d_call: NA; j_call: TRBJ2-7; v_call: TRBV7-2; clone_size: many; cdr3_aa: CASSPAGGNSYEQYF; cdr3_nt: TGTGCCAGCAGCCCCGCCGGGGGAAACTCCTACGAGCAGTACTTC
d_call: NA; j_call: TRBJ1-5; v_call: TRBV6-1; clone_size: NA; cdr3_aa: CASSEGRGSNQPQHF; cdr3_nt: TGTGCCAGCAGTGAAGGAAGGGGGAGCAATCAGCCCCAGCATTTT
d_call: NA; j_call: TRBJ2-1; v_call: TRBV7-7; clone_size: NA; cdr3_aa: CASSTLVGQGYNEQFF; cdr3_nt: TGTGCTAGCAGCACCTTGGTGGGACAAGGGTACAATGAGCAGTTCTTC
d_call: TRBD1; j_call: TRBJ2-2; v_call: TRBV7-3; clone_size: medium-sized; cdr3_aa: CASSLHGTGNTGELFF; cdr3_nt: TGTGCCAGCAGCCTCCATGGGACAGGGAACACCGGGGAGCTGTTTTTT
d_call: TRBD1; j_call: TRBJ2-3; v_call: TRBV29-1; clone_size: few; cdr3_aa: CSVGDRVNTDTQYF; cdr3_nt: TGCAGCGTTGGGGACAGGGTAAACACAGATACGCAGTATTTT
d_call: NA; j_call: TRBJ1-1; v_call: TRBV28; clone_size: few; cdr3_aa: CASTDTQNTEAFF; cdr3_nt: TGTGCCAGCACTGACACCCAGAACACTGAAGCTTTCTTT
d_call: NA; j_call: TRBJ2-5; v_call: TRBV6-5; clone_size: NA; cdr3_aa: CASSIGIPETQYF; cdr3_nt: TGTGCCAGCAGTATAGGTATTCCGGAGACCCAGTACTTC
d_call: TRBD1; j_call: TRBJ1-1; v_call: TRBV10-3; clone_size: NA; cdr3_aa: CAIGTGDDWNTEAFF; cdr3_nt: TGTGCCATCGGGACAGGGGATGATTGGAACACTGAAGCTTTCTTT
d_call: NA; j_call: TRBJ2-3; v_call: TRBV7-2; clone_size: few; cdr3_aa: CASSFFLEGGVTDTQYF; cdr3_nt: TGTGCCAGCAGCTTTTTCCTAGAAGGAGGTGTCACAGATACGCAGTATTTT
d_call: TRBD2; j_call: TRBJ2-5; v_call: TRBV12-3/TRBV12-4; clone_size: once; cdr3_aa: CASSGTSGGGETQYF; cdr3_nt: TGTGCCAGCAGTGGTACTAGCGGGGGAGGAGAGACCCAGTACTTC
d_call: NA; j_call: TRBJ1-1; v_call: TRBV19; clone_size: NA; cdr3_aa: CASSMRGNTEAFF; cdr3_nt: TGTGCCAGTAGTATGAGAGGGAACACTGAAGCTTTCTTT
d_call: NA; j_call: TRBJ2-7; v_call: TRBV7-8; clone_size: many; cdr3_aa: CASSSYYEQYF; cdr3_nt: TGTGCCAGCAGCTCATACTACGAGCAGTACTTC
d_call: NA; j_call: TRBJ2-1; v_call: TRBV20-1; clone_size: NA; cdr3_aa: CSGESGVNHNEQFF; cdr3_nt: TGCAGTGGGGAATCGGGAGTTAACCACAATGAGCAGTTCTTC
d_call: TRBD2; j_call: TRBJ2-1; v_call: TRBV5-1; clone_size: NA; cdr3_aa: CASTPNAQREGNEQFF; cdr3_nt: TGCGCCAGCACCCCGAACGCACAGCGGGAGGGCAATGAGCAGTTCTTC
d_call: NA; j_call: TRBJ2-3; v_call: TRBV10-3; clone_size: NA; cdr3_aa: CAISESKIHGSTDTQYF; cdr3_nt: TGTGCCATCAGTGAGTCGAAAATTCACGGAAGCACAGATACGCAGTATTTT
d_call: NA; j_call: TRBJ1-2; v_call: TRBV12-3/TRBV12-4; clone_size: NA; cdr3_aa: CASSLGETRGYTF; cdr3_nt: TGTGCCAGCAGTTTAGGGGAGACTCGGGGCTACACCTTC
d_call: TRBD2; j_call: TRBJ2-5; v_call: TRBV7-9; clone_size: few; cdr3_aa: CASSLVLAGLQETQYF; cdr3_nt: TGTGCCAGCAGCTTAGTTCTAGCGGGCCTTCAAGAGACCCAGTACTTC
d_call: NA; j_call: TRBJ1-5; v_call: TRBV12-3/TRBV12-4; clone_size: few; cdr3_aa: CASSLREGNQPQHF; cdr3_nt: TGTGCCAGCAGTCTCAGGGAAGGCAATCAGCCCCAGCATTTT
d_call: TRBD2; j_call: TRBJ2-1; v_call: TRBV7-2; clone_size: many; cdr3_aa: CASSLGPSGRAENEQFF; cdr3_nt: TGTGCCAGCAGCTTAGGTCCTAGCGGGAGGGCCGAAAATGAGCAGTTCTTC
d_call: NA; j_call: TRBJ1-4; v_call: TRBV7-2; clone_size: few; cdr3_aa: CASSFRPGGGEKLFF; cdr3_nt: TGTGCCAGCAGCTTTCGACCCGGGGGAGGCGAAAAACTGTTTTTT
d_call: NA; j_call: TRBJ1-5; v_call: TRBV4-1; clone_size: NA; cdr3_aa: CASSHEGMAQPQHF; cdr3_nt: TGCGCCAGCAGCCATGAGGGAATGGCTCAGCCCCAGCATTTT
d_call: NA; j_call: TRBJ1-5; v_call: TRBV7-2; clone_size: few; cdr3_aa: CASSTGYSNQPQHF; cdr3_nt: TGTGCCAGCAGCACAGGGTACAGCAATCAGCCCCAGCATTTT
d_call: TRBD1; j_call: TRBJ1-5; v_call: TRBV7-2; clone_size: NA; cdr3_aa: CASSLVGDSEDSNQPQHF; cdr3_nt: TGTGCCAGCAGCTTAGTGGGGGACAGTGAAGACAGCAATCAGCCCCAGCATTTT
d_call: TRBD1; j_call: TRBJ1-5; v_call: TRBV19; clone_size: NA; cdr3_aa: CASSPRTGFFDQPQHF; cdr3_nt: TGTGCCAGTAGTCCCCGGACAGGGTTTTTTGATCAGCCCCAGCATTTT
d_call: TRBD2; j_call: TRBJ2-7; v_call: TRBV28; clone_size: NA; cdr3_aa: CASSYHTSGKYEQYF; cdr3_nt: TGTGCCAGCAGCTACCACACTAGCGGGAAGTACGAGCAGTACTTC
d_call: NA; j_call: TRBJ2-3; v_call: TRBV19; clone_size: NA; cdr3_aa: CASSKGVPSTDTQYF; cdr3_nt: TGTGCCAGCTCCAAGGGGGTCCCTAGCACAGATACGCAGTATTTT
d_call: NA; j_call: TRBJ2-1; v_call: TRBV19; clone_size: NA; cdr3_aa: CASSFGKGYEQFF; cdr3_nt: TGTGCCAGTAGTTTCGGGAAGGGATACGAGCAGTTCTTC
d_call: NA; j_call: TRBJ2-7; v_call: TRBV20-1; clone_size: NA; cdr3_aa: CSASSGPPGEQYF; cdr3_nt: TGCAGTGCTAGTTCGGGACCCCCGGGTGAGCAGTACTTC
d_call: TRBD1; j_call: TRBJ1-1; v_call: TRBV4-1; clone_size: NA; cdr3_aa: CASSRAGQGGGEAFF; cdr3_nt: TGCGCCAGCAGCCGAGCCGGACAGGGCGGTGGTGAAGCTTTCTTT
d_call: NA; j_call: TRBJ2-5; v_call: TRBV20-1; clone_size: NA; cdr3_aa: CSARVNRIGETQYF; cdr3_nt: TGCAGTGCTAGAGTCAACAGGATCGGGGAGACCCAGTACTTC
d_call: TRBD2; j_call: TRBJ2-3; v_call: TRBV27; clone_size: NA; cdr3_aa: CASSLWGQVSGRLRTDTQYF; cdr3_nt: TGTGCCAGCAGTTTATGGGGCCAGGTTAGCGGGAGACTCCGCACAGATACGCAGTATTTT
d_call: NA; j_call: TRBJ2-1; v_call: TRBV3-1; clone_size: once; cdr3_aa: CASSQDEGSSYNEKFF; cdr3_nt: TGTGCCAGCAGCCAAGACGAGGGGAGCTCCTACAATGAGAAGTTCTTC
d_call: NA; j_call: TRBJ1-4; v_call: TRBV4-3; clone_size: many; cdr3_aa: CASSPTGLAEKLFF; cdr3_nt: TGCGCCAGCAGTCCGACCGGACTTGCCGAAAAACTGTTTTTT
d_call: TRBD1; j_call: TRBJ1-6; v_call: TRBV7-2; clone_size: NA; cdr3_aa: CASSRRQGVLHF; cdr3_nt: TGTGCCAGCAGCCGGCGACAGGGAGTCCTCCACTTT
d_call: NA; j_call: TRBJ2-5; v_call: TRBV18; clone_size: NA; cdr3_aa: CASSPPDRYQETQYF; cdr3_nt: TGTGCCAGCTCACCACCGGACAGATACCAAGAGACCCAGTACTTC
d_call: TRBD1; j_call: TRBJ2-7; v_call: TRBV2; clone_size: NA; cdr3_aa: CASSEGGTAYEQYF; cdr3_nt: TGTGCCAGCAGTGAAGGGGGGACAGCCTACGAGCAGTACTTC